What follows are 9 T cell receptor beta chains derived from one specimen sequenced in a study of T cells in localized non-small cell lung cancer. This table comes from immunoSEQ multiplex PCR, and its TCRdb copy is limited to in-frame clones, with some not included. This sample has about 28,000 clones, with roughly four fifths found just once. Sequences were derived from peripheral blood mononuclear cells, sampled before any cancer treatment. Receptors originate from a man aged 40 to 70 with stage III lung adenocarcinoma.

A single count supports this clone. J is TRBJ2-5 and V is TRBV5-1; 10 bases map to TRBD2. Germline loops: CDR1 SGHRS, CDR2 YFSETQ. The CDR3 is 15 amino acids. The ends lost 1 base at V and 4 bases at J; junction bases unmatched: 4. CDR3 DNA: TGCGCCAGCAGCTTGACAGCGGGGGGGTCAGAGACCCAGTACTTC. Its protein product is CASSLTAGGSETQYF.

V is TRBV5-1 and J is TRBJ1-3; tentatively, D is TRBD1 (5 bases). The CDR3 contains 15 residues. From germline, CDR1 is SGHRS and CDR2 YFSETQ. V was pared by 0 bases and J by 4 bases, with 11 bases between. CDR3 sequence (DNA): TGCGCCAGCAGCTTGGCGGAGGGGATGGGAAACACCATATATTTT. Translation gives CASSLAEGMGNTIYF.

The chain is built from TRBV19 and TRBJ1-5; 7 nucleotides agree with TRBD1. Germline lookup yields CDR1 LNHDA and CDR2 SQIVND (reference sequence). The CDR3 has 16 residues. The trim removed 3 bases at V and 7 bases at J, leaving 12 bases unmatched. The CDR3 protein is CASSINPTGSRQPQHF. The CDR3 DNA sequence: TGTGCCAGTAGTATCAACCCGACAGGGTCCCGCCAGCCCCAGCATTTT.

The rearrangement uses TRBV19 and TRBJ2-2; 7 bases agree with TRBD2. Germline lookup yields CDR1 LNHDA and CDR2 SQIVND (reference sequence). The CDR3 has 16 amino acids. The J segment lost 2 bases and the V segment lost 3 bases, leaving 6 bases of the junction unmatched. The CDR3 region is CASSMGRGANTGELFF. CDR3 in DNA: TGTGCCAGTAGTATGGGGAGGGGTGCCAACACCGGGGAGCTGTTTTTT.

The CDR3 DNA reads as TGTGCCAGCAGTACCCGGGAGTTTGGGAAAAACATTCAGTACTTC. This codes for CASSTREFGKNIQYF. The chain uses TRBV28 and TRBJ2-4; the D gene is possibly TRBD2 (6 bases). Trimming pared 5 bases from V and 4 bases from J, leaving 15 bases between. Germline CDR1 and CDR2: MDHEN and SYDVKM. CDR3 length: 15 amino acids.

The DNA of the CDR3 is TGTGCCAGCAGCTGGAGGGGGACAGCCTACTCCTATAATTCACCCCTCCACTTT. Translating gives CASSWRGTAYSYNSPLHF. The V gene is TRBV5-5, the J gene TRBJ1-6, with 7 bases lining up with TRBD1. CDR3 length: 18 amino acids. Germline CDR1 is SGHKS and CDR2 is YYEKEE (reference sequence). Trimming cost V 3 bases and J 0 bases; bases outside gene matches: 9.

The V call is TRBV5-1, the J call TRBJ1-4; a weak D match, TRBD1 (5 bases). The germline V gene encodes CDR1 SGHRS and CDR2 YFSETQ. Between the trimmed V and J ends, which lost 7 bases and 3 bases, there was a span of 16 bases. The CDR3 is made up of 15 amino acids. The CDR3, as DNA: TGCGCCAGCGGAGGGACCGGATCAGCTAATGAAAAACTGTTTTTT. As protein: CASGGTGSANEKLFF. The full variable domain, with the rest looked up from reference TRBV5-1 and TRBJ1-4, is KAGVTQTPRYLIKTRGQQVTLSCSPISGHRSVSWYQQTPGQGLQFLFEYFSETQRNKGNFPGRFSGRQFSNSRSEMNVSTLELGDSALYLCASGGTGSANEKLFFGSGTQLSVL.

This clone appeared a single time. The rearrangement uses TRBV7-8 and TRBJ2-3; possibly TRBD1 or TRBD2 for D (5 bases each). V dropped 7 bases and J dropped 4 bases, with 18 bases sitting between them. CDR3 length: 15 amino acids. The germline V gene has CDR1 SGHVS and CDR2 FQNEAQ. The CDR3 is CASNPGWGNSDTQYF. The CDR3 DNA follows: TGTGCCAGCAACCCAGGGTGGGGGAACTCAGATACGCAGTATTTT.

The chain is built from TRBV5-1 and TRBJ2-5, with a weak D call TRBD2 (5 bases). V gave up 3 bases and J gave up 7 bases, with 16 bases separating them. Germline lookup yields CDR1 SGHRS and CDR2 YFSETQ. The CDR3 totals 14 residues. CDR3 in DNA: TGCGCCAGCAGCTCGGGGAGTAGCCGTGGGACCCAGTACTTC. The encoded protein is CASSSGSSRGTQYF.